A single T cell receptor (beta chain) is shown here with its context. Study processing details: The assay estimated nucleated cells by amplifying reference gene primers. Method: immunoSEQ multiplex PCR; TCRdb's copy keeps in-frame clones and lacks some. V and J calls and clone size are as listed in that table; D and trimming were resolved from the DNA. Altogether around 140,000 clones are present, around 83% being singletons, with the ten largest covering over 8%. This sample is part of a study of blood T cell repertoires in COVID-19. Whole-study context: COVID-19 samples collected from the United States, Italy and Spain covered acute and convalescent phases. In each case, the material was cDNA or gDNA derived from T cells, B-cell-depleted T cells, or PBMCs.

The V gene's germline CDR1 is SEHNR and CDR2 FQNEAQ (reference sequence). The CDR3 is 15 amino acids. Trimming stripped 3 bases from V and 7 bases from J, with 18 bases between. This chain connects TRBV7-9 to TRBJ1-2; D is undetermined. The material sequenced was peripheral blood. The TCR originated in a woman aged 55-69 years with acute or convalescent COVID-19. The CDR3 DNA reads as TGTGCCAGCAGCTTCTCAGGAGGGAATCCTCGTGGCTACACCTTC. Translating it yields CASSFSGGNPRGYTF.